This paragraph covers one TCR beta chain sequence. Its antigen is not identified. Antigen-specific CD4+ T cells were expanded (with viral peptide pools) by the ViraFEST assay ahead of sequencing. Having been cultured for less than 12 days, the cells underwent CD4+ T cell isolation. The vaccine recipients had no prior SARS-CoV-2 infection, with negative nucleocapsid antibodies. Assay used: immunoSEQ multiplex PCR; TCRdb lists only in-frame clones, some missing. The data show about 40,000 clones, roughly 70% seen once. Germline V gives CDR1 MNHEY, CDR2 SVGEGT. This CDR3 contains 16 residues. Trimming pared 5 bases from V and 3 bases from J, leaving 17 bases between. The data are from a study of vaccination effects on CD4 cells after COVID-19. The wider study: It was two doses of either the BNT162b2 or mRNA-1273 vaccine that participants received.

The sequencing used CD4+ T cells from PBMCs cultured with SARS-CoV-2 spike peptides, collected before COVID-19 vaccination. This sequence was found in a human donor who received a COVID-19 vaccine. The chain links TRBV6-2 or TRBV6-3 to TRBJ1-5, with no clear D. The DNA for the CDR3 is TGTGCCAGCAGTAACCTTACAGTTTATTCCAATCAGCCCCAGCATTTT. Protein product: CASSNLTVYSNQPQHF.